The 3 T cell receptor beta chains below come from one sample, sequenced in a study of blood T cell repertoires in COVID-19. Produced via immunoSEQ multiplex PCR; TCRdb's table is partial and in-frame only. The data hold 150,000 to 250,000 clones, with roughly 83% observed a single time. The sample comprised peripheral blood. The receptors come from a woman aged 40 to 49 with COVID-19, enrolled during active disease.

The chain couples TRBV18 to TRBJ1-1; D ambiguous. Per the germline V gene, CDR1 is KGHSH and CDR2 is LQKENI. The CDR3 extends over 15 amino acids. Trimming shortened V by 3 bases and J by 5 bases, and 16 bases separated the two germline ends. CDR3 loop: CASSPAGLTGTEAFF. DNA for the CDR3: TGTGCCAGCTCACCGGCAGGTTTAACGGGGACTGAAGCTTTCTTT.

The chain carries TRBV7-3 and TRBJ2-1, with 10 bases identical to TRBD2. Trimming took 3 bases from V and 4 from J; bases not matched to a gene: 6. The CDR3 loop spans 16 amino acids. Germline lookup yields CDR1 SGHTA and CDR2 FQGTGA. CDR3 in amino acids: CASSLGVSGGYNEQFF. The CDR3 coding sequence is TGTGCCAGCAGCTTGGGAGTTAGCGGGGGGTACAATGAGCAGTTCTTC. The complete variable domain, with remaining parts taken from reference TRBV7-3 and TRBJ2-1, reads GAGVSQTPSNKVTEKGKYVELRCDPISGHTALYWYRQSLGQGPEFLIYFQGTGAADDSGLPNDRFFAVRPEGSVSTLKIQRTERGDSAVYLCASSLGVSGGYNEQFFGPGTRLTVL.

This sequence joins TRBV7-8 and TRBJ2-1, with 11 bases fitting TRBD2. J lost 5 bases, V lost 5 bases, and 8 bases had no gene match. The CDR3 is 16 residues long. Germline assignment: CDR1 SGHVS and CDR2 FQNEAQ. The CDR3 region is CASSPGLAGSDNEQFF. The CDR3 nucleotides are TGTGCCAGCAGCCCCGGACTAGCGGGCTCGGACAATGAGCAGTTCTTC.